This T cell receptor (beta chain) derives from a study of CD8 T cells in Susac syndrome. Germline lookup yields CDR1 SEHNR and CDR2 FQNEAQ (reference sequence). This CDR3 has 14 residues. The V segment lost 7 bases and the J segment 1 base; nucleotides outside the gene matches: 4. An amount of RNA that ranged from roughly 0.45 to 1 ug was reverse transcribed with random hexamers. A multiplex approach, immunoSEQ multiplex PCR, amplified TCR beta CDR3 across 54 Vbeta and 13 Jbeta. TCRdb ran MiXCR on the immunoSEQ multiplex PCR reads and lists one entry per CDR3 protein. The data hold roughly 200,000 distinct CDR3 sequences, with 85% to 95% observed a single time. The control group consisted of healthy donors matched for age and sex. Purification of the CD8+ and CD4+ T cells relied on negative isolation, and TEMRA cells underwent FACS enrichment.

The receptor's source is a human donor in good health. The chain is built from TRBV7-9 and TRBJ1-1, with 9 bases identical to TRBD1. The material sequenced was CD4+ T cells from PBMCs. CDR3 protein: CASIPGQGNTEAFF. Here the CDR3 DNA reads TGTGCCAGCATCCCGGGACAGGGGAACACTGAAGCTTTCTTT.